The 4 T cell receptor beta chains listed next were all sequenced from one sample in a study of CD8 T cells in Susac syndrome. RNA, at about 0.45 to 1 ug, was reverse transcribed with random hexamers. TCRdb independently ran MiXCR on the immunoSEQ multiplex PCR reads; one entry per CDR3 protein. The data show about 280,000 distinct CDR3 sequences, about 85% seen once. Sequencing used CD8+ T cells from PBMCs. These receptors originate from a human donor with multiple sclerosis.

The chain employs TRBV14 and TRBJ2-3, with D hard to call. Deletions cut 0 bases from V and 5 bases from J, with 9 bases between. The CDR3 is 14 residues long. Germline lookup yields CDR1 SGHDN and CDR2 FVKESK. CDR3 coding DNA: TGTGCCAGCAGCCAAGAAAGGGAAATAGATACGCAGTATTTT. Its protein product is CASSQEREIDTQYF.

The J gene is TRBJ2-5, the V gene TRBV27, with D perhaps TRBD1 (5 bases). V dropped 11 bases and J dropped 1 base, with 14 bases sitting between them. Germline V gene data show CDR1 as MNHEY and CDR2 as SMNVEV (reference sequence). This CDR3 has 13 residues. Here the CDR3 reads CAPPWGSQETQYF. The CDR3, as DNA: TGTGCCCCACCGTGGGGCAGCCAAGAGACCCAGTACTTC.

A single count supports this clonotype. Here the CDR3 reads CASSPGPKELFF. In DNA, the CDR3 is TGTGCCAGCAGCCCCGGCCCTAAGGAGCTGTTTTTT. The V and J genes are TRBV28 and TRBJ2-2; no clear D gene. The CDR3 is 12 residues long. From germline, CDR1 is MDHEN and CDR2 SYDVKM. V was trimmed by 6 bases and J by 10 bases, leaving 12 bases between them.

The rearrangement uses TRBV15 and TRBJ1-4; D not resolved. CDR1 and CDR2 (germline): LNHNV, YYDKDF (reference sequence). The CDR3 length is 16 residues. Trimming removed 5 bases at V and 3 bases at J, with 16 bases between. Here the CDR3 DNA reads TGTGCCACCAGCCCCCGCCTGGGGAGTGCTAATGAAAAACTGTTTTTT. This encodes CATSPRLGSANEKLFF.